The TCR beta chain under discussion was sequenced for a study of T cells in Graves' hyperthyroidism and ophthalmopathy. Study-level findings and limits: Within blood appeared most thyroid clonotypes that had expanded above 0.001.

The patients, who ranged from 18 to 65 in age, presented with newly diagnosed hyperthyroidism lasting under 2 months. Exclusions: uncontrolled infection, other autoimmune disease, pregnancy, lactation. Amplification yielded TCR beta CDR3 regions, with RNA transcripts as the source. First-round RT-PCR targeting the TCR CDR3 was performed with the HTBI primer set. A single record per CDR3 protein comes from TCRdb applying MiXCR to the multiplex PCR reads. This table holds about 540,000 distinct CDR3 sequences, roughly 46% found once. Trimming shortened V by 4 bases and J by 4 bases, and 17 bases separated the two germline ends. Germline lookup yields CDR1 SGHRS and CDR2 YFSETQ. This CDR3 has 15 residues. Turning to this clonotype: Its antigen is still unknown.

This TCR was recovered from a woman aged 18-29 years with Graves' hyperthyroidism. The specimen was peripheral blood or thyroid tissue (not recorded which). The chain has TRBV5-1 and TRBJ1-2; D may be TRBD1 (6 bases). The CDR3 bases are TGCGCCAGCAGCACCGAACAGGGTTCGGGCTATGGCTACACCTTC. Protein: CASSTEQGSGYGYTF.